This T cell receptor (beta chain) was found in a study of human T cells and chemical hapten exposure. Documented time point: patch test 2, 6 weeks after DPC sensitization. Treatment specified: therapeutic diphenylcyclopropenone sensitization with weekly scalp DPC. Alopecia patients between 18 and 70 years old and suitable for DPC were used as donors. Study-wide results and limits: TCRs exceeding 1 in 1000 frequency stayed unchanged with DPC sensitization.

TCRdb itself ran the RACE reads through MiXCR, one entry per CDR3 protein. The sample holds some 350,000 distinct CDR3 sequences, nearly 6.5% seen once. This clonotype was found a few times. Its specificity is unknown. The clonotype comes from a woman in her late teens or twenties with alopecia areata. Some clones in this sample may be carry-over from other donors' samples. The sequences come from whole blood, collected in connection with sensitization to the hapten diphenylcyclopropenone (DPC).

The CDR3 sequence is CASNRLVSDTQYF. CDR3 DNA: TGTGCCAGCAACCGACTAGTTTCAGATACGCAGTATTTT. The genes are TRBV25-1 and TRBJ2-3; D perhaps matches TRBD2 (6 bases). The CDR3 is 13 amino acids. V was pared by 7 bases and J by 4 bases, with 12 bases between. The germline gives CDR1 MGHDK, CDR2 SYGVNS.